The present entry profiles one T cell receptor (beta chain) with its context. These data are taken from a study of cytomegalovirus exposure and HLA in healthy donors. The germline CDR1 and CDR2 sequences are MDHEN and SYDVKM. V dropped 5 bases and J dropped 6 bases, with 11 bases sitting between them. The CDR3 is 13 residues long. The PCR made use of 60 Vbeta and 13 Jbeta primers. The repertoire was sequenced with immunoSEQ multiplex PCR; TCRdb's copy has only in-frame clones and lacks some. The sample lists fewer than 200,000 clones, 81% occurring once. The chain carries TRBV28 and TRBJ2-1; tentatively, D is TRBD1 (6 bases). Sample: PBMCs. The source is a middle-aged man in good health and CMV-seropositive. The CDR3 loop reads CASSTPTGNEQFF. The CDR3 DNA reads TGTGCCAGCAGTACCCCGACAGGCAATGAGCAGTTCTTC.